Listed below are T cell receptor beta chains from one sample, sequenced in a study of cytomegalovirus exposure and HLA in healthy donors. Method: immunoSEQ multiplex PCR; TCRdb's copy keeps in-frame clones and lacks some. The data show more than 85,000 clones, approximately 82% seen once. Source material: PBMCs. These receptor sequences come from a man aged 25 to 40 in good health and CMV-seropositive. The CDR3 runs from the conserved cysteine through the conserved F or W. A D gene is named only where the DNA matches it firmly. Size is stated for part of the rows, as once, few or many counts, or as a class when the clone is expanded.

TRBJ2-7 | . | TRBV25-1 | . | CASSMDSYEQYF | TGTGCCAGCAGTATGGACAGCTACGAGCAGTACTTC
TRBJ2-2 | . | TRBV10-3 | . | CAISDYDTNTGELFF | TGTGCCATCAGTGATTACGACACGAACACCGGGGAGCTGTTTTTT
TRBJ2-1 | . | TRBV2 | . | CASSDVETAPMFF | TGTGCCAGCAGTGATGTCGAGACAGCTCCTATGTTCTTC
TRBJ1-4 | TRBD1 | TRBV11-2 | . | CASSLPDRGGEKLFF | TGTGCCAGCAGCCTACCGGATAGAGGGGGCGAAAAACTGTTTTTT
TRBJ2-2 | . | TRBV25-1 | once | CASSRGLRDTGELFF | TGTGCCAGCAGTCGAGGGTTACGGGACACCGGGGAGCTGTTTTTT
TRBJ2-2 | . | TRBV6-1 | . | CASSEAGSRGTGELFF | TGTGCCAGCAGTGAAGCGGGATCGAGAGGGACCGGGGAGCTGTTTTTT
TRBJ2-1 | . | TRBV6-1 | . | CASSDRAGEQFF | TGTGCCAGCAGTGACCGGGCGGGGGAGCAGTTCTTC
TRBJ1-4 | . | TRBV14 | . | CASRSRADEKLFF | TGTGCCAGCAGGTCCAGGGCGGATGAAAAACTGTTTTTT
TRBJ2-6 | . | TRBV11-2 | few | CASSHITAVGSGANVLTF | TGTGCCAGCAGCCACATAACAGCTGTGGGCTCTGGGGCCAACGTCCTGACTTTC
TRBJ2-7 | TRBD2 | TRBV4-3 | . | CASRISGGTISYEQYF | TGCGCCAGCAGAATTAGCGGGGGGACGATCTCCTACGAGCAGTACTTC
TRBJ2-5 | TRBD2 | TRBV19 | . | CASSSYGRGAQETQYF | TGTGCCAGTAGTAGTTACGGGCGGGGGGCGCAAGAGACCCAGTACTTC
TRBJ2-7 | . | TRBV4-1 | . | CASSQEGAGSSYEQYF | TGCGCCAGCAGCCAAGAAGGGGCGGGGAGCTCCTACGAGCAGTACTTC
TRBJ1-6 | . | TRBV4-3 | . | CASSQGRLRNSPLHF | TGCGCCAGCAGCCAAGGCAGGTTACGGAATTCACCCCTCCACTTT
TRBJ2-2 | . | TRBV27 | . | CASSLKRPAFRGITGELFF | TGTGCCAGCAGTTTAAAACGCCCAGCCTTCAGGGGAATTACCGGGGAGCTGTTTTTT
TRBJ1-6 | . | TRBV4-3 | . | CASSQDLAGVKNSPLHF | TGCGCCAGCAGCCAAGATTTGGCAGGGGTAAAGAATTCACCCCTCCACTTT
TRBJ2-3 | . | TRBV11-2 | . | CASSLGLVGGATDTQYF | TGTGCCAGCAGCTTAGGGTTAGTGGGGGGGGCCACAGATACGCAGTATTTT
TRBJ2-1 | TRBD2 | TRBV7-2 | . | CASSLTRGDYNEQFF | TGTGCCAGCAGCTTAACCCGGGGGGACTACAATGAGCAGTTCTTC
TRBJ2-7 | TRBD2 | TRBV29-1 | . | CSVVSSGYEQYF | TGCAGCGTTGTATCTAGCGGCTACGAGCAGTACTTC
TRBJ2-7 | TRBD1 | TRBV4-1 | . | CASSQEELGTGGTYEQYF | TGCGCCAGCAGCCAAGAAGAATTGGGGACAGGCGGCACCTACGAGCAGTACTTC
TRBJ1-6 | . | TRBV28 | few | CASSFPEGHNSPLHF | TGTGCCAGCAGTTTCCCTGAGGGCCATAATTCACCCCTCCACTTT
TRBJ1-4 | . | TRBV28 | . | CASRSGSGTNEKLFF | TGTGCCAGCAGATCTGGGTCAGGAACTAATGAAAAACTGTTTTTT
TRBJ2-7 | TRBD2 | TRBV4-3 | . | CASSQNTPAGGRYEQYF | TGCGCCAGCAGCCAAAATACCCCAGCGGGGGGCCGATACGAGCAGTACTTC
TRBJ2-7 | TRBD1 | TRBV19 | . | CASSPQGAFHEQYF | TGTGCCAGTAGTCCACAGGGGGCGTTCCACGAGCAGTACTTC
TRBJ2-1 | . | TRBV6-1 | once | CASTRTEYNEQFF | TGTGCCAGCACTCGGACAGAGTACAATGAGCAGTTCTTC
TRBJ2-5 | . | TRBV18 | . | CASSDGTPQETQYF | TGTGCCAGCTCGGACGGGACTCCTCAAGAGACCCAGTACTTC
TRBJ2-7 | . | TRBV7-9 | . | CASSFSDRHPTFYEQYF | TGTGCCAGCAGCTTTTCCGACCGACATCCTACTTTCTACGAGCAGTACTTC
TRBJ2-1 | . | TRBV9 | . | CASSFTGSPSYNEQFF | TGTGCCAGCAGCTTTACCGGGAGCCCCTCCTACAATGAGCAGTTCTTC
TRBJ1-3 | . | TRBV4-3 | few | CASSQNSRNTIYF | TGCGCCAGCAGCCAAAACTCCCGAAACACCATATATTTT
TRBJ1-4 | . | TRBV14 | . | CASSQGRAIREKLFF | TGTGCCAGCAGCCAAGGGAGGGCGATCCGGGAAAAACTGTTTTTT
TRBJ1-1 | TRBD1 | TRBV5-1 | . | CASNGQGDTEAFF | TGCGCCAGCAATGGACAGGGTGACACTGAAGCTTTCTTT
TRBJ2-7 | . | TRBV7-2 | . | CASTGTGYAYEQYF | TGTGCCAGCACCGGAACAGGGTATGCCTACGAGCAGTACTTC
TRBJ2-2 | . | TRBV7-7 | . | CASSLSPNTGELFF | TGTGCCAGCAGCTTAAGCCCGAACACCGGGGAGCTGTTTTTT
TRBJ2-1 | TRBD1 | TRBV7-9 | . | CASRDRLYNEQFF | TGTGCCAGCCGGGACAGACTGTACAATGAGCAGTTCTTC
TRBJ2-1 | TRBD2 | TRBV27 | few | CASMTSGYYNEQFF | TGTGCCAGCATGACTAGCGGGTACTACAATGAGCAGTTCTTC
TRBJ1-3 | TRBD1 | TRBV29-1 | . | CSVVDRVGNTIYF | TGCAGCGTGGTAGACAGGGTTGGAAACACCATATATTTT
TRBJ1-2 | . | TRBV19 | . | CASSMNGNYGYTF | TGTGCCAGTAGTATGAACGGGAACTATGGCTACACCTTC
TRBJ2-5 | . | TRBV27 | few | CASSGGRETQYF | TGTGCCAGCAGCGGGGGTAGGGAGACCCAGTACTTC
TRBJ2-7 | TRBD1 | TRBV7-9 | . | CASSLGDRIVYEQYF | TGTGCCAGCAGCTTAGGGGACAGGATTGTCTACGAGCAGTACTTC
TRBJ1-5 | . | TRBV6-5 | . | CASSYSGASNQPQHF | TGTGCCAGCAGTTACTCAGGAGCAAGCAATCAGCCCCAGCATTTT
TRBJ1-2 | TRBD1 | TRBV27 | . | CASSLFQGARGYTF | TGTGCCAGCAGTTTATTTCAGGGGGCTCGTGGCTACACCTTC
TRBJ1-2 | TRBD1 | TRBV2 | . | CASTGTGVWGYTF | TGTGCCAGCACCGGGACAGGGGTATGGGGCTACACCTTC
TRBJ2-3 | TRBD2 | TRBV5-5 | . | CASSLRLAGGPTDTQYF | TGTGCCAGCAGCCTGAGACTAGCGGGGGGCCCCACAGATACGCAGTATTTT
TRBJ1-2 | . | TRBV14 | . | CASSQATLYGYTF | TGTGCCAGCAGCCAGGCAACCCTCTATGGCTACACCTTC
TRBJ1-6 | . | TRBV9 | . | CASSAGADNSPLHF | TGTGCCAGCAGCGCAGGGGCAGATAATTCACCCCTCCACTTT
TRBJ2-7 | TRBD2 | TRBV2 | . | CASITRDYPYEQYF | TGTGCCAGCATAACCCGGGACTATCCCTACGAGCAGTACTTC
TRBJ2-5 | . | TRBV28 | few | CASSLPDRQETQYF | TGTGCCAGCAGTTTACCGGACAGACAAGAGACCCAGTACTTC
TRBJ1-1 | . | TRBV7-7 | . | CASSPLGSGTEAFF | TGTGCTAGCAGCCCACTAGGAAGTGGGACTGAAGCTTTCTTT